This is a list of T cell receptor beta chains from one sample in a study of cytomegalovirus exposure and HLA in healthy donors. Profiled with immunoSEQ multiplex PCR; TCRdb holds only in-frame clones, not every one. The sample has some 140,000 clones, around 72% seen once; the top ten hold 1% to 1.5%. Material: PBMCs. Source of these receptors: a woman between 40 and 55 years old in good health and CMV-seronegative. Each CDR3 is given with its conserved first and last residue. A D gene is named only where the DNA matches it firmly. The listing skips clone size in some rows; elsewhere it reads once, few, many or a size class.

clone size,J gene,D gene,V gene,CDR3 length,CDR3 protein,CDR3 DNA
.,TRBJ2-3,TRBD2,TRBV9,14,CASSVEGLADTQYF,TGTGCCAGCAGCGTAGAGGGACTAGCAGATACGCAGTATTTT
.,TRBJ2-5,TRBD2,TRBV7-2,16,CASSQVAGGPQETQYF,TGTGCCAGCAGCCAAGTTGCGGGGGGGCCTCAAGAGACCCAGTACTTC
.,TRBJ1-6,.,TRBV7-2,13,CASSLQEGSPLHF,TGTGCCAGCAGCTTACAAGAGGGTTCACCCCTCCACTTT
.,TRBJ2-1,TRBD1,TRBV5-1,17,CASSYNPGDRGPNEQFF,TGCGCCAGCAGCTACAACCCCGGGGACAGGGGGCCCAATGAGCAGTTCTTC
few,TRBJ1-2,TRBD1,TRBV5-6,15,CASRVPGQGAGGYTF,TGTGCCAGCAGAGTACCGGGACAGGGGGCTGGAGGCTACACCTTC
.,TRBJ2-2,.,TRBV19,15,CASSIVPLVAGELFF,TGTGCCAGTAGTATAGTCCCGCTGGTAGCCGGGGAGCTGTTTTTT
few,TRBJ2-1,.,TRBV6-1,15,CASSERRNSYNEQFF,TGTGCCAGCAGTGAAAGGAGAAACTCCTACAATGAGCAGTTCTTC
.,TRBJ1-1,TRBD1,TRBV19,15,CASSIDVGQGAMAFF,TGTGCCAGTAGTATAGACGTCGGGCAGGGGGCTATGGCTTTCTTT
.,TRBJ1-2,.,TRBV4-2,16,CASSQGLSTNNYGYTF,TGTGCCAGCAGCCAAGGTCTAAGCACTAACAACTATGGCTACACCTTC
.,TRBJ2-5,.,TRBV2,14,CASSEDRYQETQYF,TGTGCCAGCAGTGAAGACCGGTACCAAGAGACCCAGTACTTC
once,TRBJ1-3,.,TRBV5-1,14,CASSLDGGGNTIYF,TGCGCCAGCAGCTTGGATGGAGGGGGAAACACCATATATTTT
.,TRBJ1-1,.,TRBV5-1,16,CASSLGEAKSNTEAFF,TGCGCCAGCAGCTTGGGGGAGGCCAAATCGAACACTGAAGCTTTCTTT
.,TRBJ2-3,.,TRBV5-6,12,CASSLVSGTQYF,TGTGCCAGCAGCTTGGTTTCAGGTACGCAGTATTTT
.,TRBJ1-2,.,TRBV29-1,12,CSVDPSQGGYTF,TGCAGCGTTGACCCGAGTCAGGGTGGCTACACCTTC
few,TRBJ2-2,TRBD1,TRBV7-2,15,CASSLGDRTTGELFF,TGTGCCAGCAGCTTAGGGGACAGGACCACCGGGGAGCTGTTTTTT
.,TRBJ2-1,TRBD2,TRBV9,18,CASSVGWGGLAAGNEQFF,TGTGCCAGCAGCGTAGGGTGGGGAGGACTAGCGGCGGGCAATGAGCAGTTCTTC
.,TRBJ1-5,.,TRBV7-2,14,CASSKDRDNQPQHF,TGTGCCAGCAGCAAGGACAGAGACAATCAGCCCCAGCATTTT
.,TRBJ2-3,.,TRBV9,15,CASSGQGHSTDTQYF,TGTGCCAGCAGCGGTCAAGGACACAGCACAGATACGCAGTATTTT
.,TRBJ2-3,.,TRBV5-1,12,CASSLEGQSAYF,TGCGCCAGCAGCTTGGAGGGACAATCTGCGTATTTT
once,TRBJ2-3,TRBD2,TRBV7-3,14,CASSERGGTDTQYF,TGTGCCAGCAGCGAGCGGGGGGGCACAGATACGCAGTATTTT
few,TRBJ1-5,TRBD1,TRBV10-3,14,CAIGTGDLNQPQHF,TGTGCCATCGGGACAGGGGATCTGAATCAGCCCCAGCATTTT
.,TRBJ1-6,.,TRBV13,15,CASSLLQGRNSPLHF,TGTGCCAGCAGCTTACTTCAGGGTCGCAATTCACCCCTCCACTTT
.,TRBJ2-1,.,TRBV7-8,15,CASSPREDPYNEQFF,TGTGCCAGCAGCCCGAGGGAGGACCCGTACAATGAGCAGTTCTTC
.,TRBJ1-4,.,TRBV13,15,CASSLGPGSNEKLFF,TGTGCCAGCAGCTTAGGCCCAGGGTCTAATGAAAAACTGTTTTTT
.,TRBJ1-1,TRBD1,TRBV5-1,15,CASSLRGDRDTEAFF,TGCGCCAGCAGCTTGAGGGGGGACAGGGACACTGAAGCTTTCTTT
.,TRBJ1-2,.,TRBV7-2,12,CASSPDRFGYTF,TGTGCCAGCAGCCCAGACAGGTTTGGCTACACCTTC
.,TRBJ2-7,.,TRBV7-8,15,CASSGMGQVIYEQYF,TGTGCCAGCAGCGGAATGGGGCAGGTTATCTACGAGCAGTACTTC
.,TRBJ1-4,TRBD1,TRBV25-1,15,CASRAGTGTNEKLFF,TGTGCCAGCAGGGCCGGGACAGGGACTAATGAAAAACTGTTTTTT
.,TRBJ2-5,.,TRBV7-9,14,CASSRPSAEETQYF,TGTGCCAGCAGCCGCCCCTCGGCGGAGGAGACCCAGTACTTC
.,TRBJ2-3,TRBD2,TRBV19,16,CASSSQAGGATDTQYF,TGTGCCAGTAGTTCTCAAGCGGGGGGGGCAACAGATACGCAGTATTTT
.,TRBJ2-7,TRBD2,TRBV6-5,13,CASWPGGTYEQYF,TGTGCCAGCTGGCCGGGGGGGACCTACGAGCAGTACTTC
few,TRBJ2-6,TRBD2,TRBV7-9,19,CASSASRGGMNSGANVLTF,TGTGCCAGCAGCGCTTCCCGGGGGGGAATGAACTCTGGGGCCAACGTCCTGACTTTC
.,TRBJ2-7,TRBD1,TRBV5-1,14,CASRQTGGTYEQYF,TGCGCCAGCAGACAAACAGGGGGCACCTACGAGCAGTACTTC
few,TRBJ1-1,.,TRBV2,13,CASRGGANTEAFF,TGTGCCAGCAGGGGGGGGGCCAACACTGAAGCTTTCTTT
.,TRBJ2-5,TRBD2,TRBV5-1,15,CASTGTSISGETQYF,TGCGCCAGCACGGGGACTAGCATATCGGGGGAGACCCAGTACTTC
.,TRBJ1-5,TRBD1,TRBV28,14,CASRNDRANQPQHF,TGTGCCAGCAGAAATGACAGGGCCAATCAGCCCCAGCATTTT
.,TRBJ1-5,.,TRBV9,15,CASSEDSRAISPQHF,TGTGCCAGCAGCGAGGACAGTCGGGCCATTTCGCCCCAGCATTTT
.,TRBJ2-5,.,TRBV7-6,15,CASRSIRDIQETQYF,TGTGCCAGCAGAAGTATCCGGGACATTCAAGAGACCCAGTACTTC